This is a list of T cell receptor beta chains from one sample in a study of blood T cell repertoires in COVID-19. The method was immunoSEQ multiplex PCR; TCRdb's version includes in-frame clones alone and lacks a portion of them. Of roughly 380,000 clones detected, around 87% appear once; the ten largest clones hold 1% to 1.5%. Specimen: PBMCs or T cells enriched from blood (not recorded which). These receptors came from a man aged 30-40 years who had recovered from COVID-19. Each CDR3 is given with its conserved first and last residue. The order of the fields is D gene, CDR3 length, J gene, clone size, V gene, CDR3 DNA, CDR3 protein. A D gene is named only where the DNA matches it firmly. Size values are once, few and many counts, or a class for expanded clones, and some rows have none.

NA 15 TRBJ2-2 NA TRBV3-1/TRBV3-2 TGTGCCAGCAGCCAGGAGGGACGGGCGACCGGGGAGCTGTTTTTT CASSQEGRATGELFF
TRBD1 12 TRBJ1-4 NA TRBV30 TGTGCCTGTGACAGGGGCTTTGAAAAACTGTTTTTT CACDRGFEKLFF
NA 15 TRBJ1-1 few TRBV6-5 TGTGCCAGCAGTTACTCGACAGGACCAAGTACTGAAGCTTTCTTT CASSYSTGPSTEAFF
TRBD2 15 TRBJ2-5 NA TRBV15 TGTGCCACCAGCAGGGAGGCTAGCGGGGTGGAGACCCAGTACTTC CATSREASGVETQYF
TRBD1 16 TRBJ2-1 NA TRBV4-1 TGCGCCAGCAGCCAAGAACCGGGACAGGGCTACAATGAGCAGTTCTTC CASSQEPGQGYNEQFF
NA 13 TRBJ2-7 NA TRBV10-3 TGTGCCATCTGCGACACTTCCTCCTACGAGCAGTACTTC CAICDTSSYEQYF
TRBD1 13 TRBJ2-7 NA TRBV11-2 TGTGCCAGCAGCTTCGACAGGGGGGTCGAGCAGTACTTC CASSFDRGVEQYF
NA 15 TRBJ1-2 NA TRBV5-1 TGCGCCAGCAGCTTCCAAACCATACAGGAGGGTGGCTACACCTTC CASSFQTIQEGGYTF
NA 15 TRBJ2-1 NA TRBV7-3 TGTGCCAGCAGCCTGGCCAGGTCCGTATTTGGGGAGCAGTTCTTC CASSLARSVFGEQFF
NA 13 TRBJ1-2 NA TRBV7-9 TGTGCCAGCAGCCCCGGGACTTACTATGGCTACACCTTC CASSPGTYYGYTF
NA 14 TRBJ1-1 NA TRBV7-2 TGTGCCAGCAGCTTGCAATCCGGGAACACTGAAGCTTTCTTT CASSLQSGNTEAFF
NA 14 TRBJ1-1 once TRBV19 TGTGCCAGTAGTGCTCCGGGACAAGGAACTGAAGCTTTCTTT CASSAPGQGTEAFF
NA 12 TRBJ1-2 NA TRBV29-1 TGCAGCGAACGCCGAGCTAACTATGGCTACACCTTC CSERRANYGYTF
NA 13 TRBJ2-7 NA TRBV7-9 TGTGCCAGCAGAGCTGGGGGGTTTAACGAGCAGTACTTC CASRAGGFNEQYF
NA 11 TRBJ1-1 NA TRBV6-5 TGTGCCAGTAGATACAGGCGGCGAGCTTTCTTT CASRYRRRAFF
NA 16 TRBJ1-6 NA TRBV3-1/TRBV3-2 TGTGCCAGCAGCCCCCAGGGGAGCTCCTATAATTCACCCCTCCACTTT CASSPQGSSYNSPLHF
NA 13 TRBJ1-2 NA TRBV5-1 TGCGCCAGCAGCTACGGACAGAGCTATGGCTACACCTTC CASSYGQSYGYTF
NA 13 TRBJ2-1 NA TRBV19 TGTGCCAGTAGTATAGACCCCAGCAATGAGCAGTTCTTC CASSIDPSNEQFF
NA 15 TRBJ1-2 once TRBV6-5 TGTGCCAGCAGAAGACAGGTTGAAGGGGGCTATGGCTACACCTTC CASRRQVEGGYGYTF
NA 15 TRBJ2-3 once TRBV24-1 TGTGCCACCAGTGAGGCCGACGGGAATCCAGATACGCAGTATTTT CATSEADGNPDTQYF
NA 17 TRBJ2-2 NA TRBV5-1 TGCGCCAGCAGCTCATCACCTAGGAGCACGAACACCGGGGAGCTGTTTTTT CASSSSPRSTNTGELFF
NA 12 TRBJ2-7 once TRBV12-3/TRBV12-4 TGTGCCAGCATGAGGCATCCGCACGAGCAGTACTTC CASMRHPHEQYF
NA 13 TRBJ1-1 NA TRBV10-3 TGTGCCATCACCGTGACCTCGGGCACTGAAGCTTTCTTT CAITVTSGTEAFF
NA 13 TRBJ1-2 NA TRBV19 TGTGCCAGTAGTGGACAAGACCGGTATGGCTACACCTTC CASSGQDRYGYTF
TRBD1 18 TRBJ1-3 NA TRBV18 TGTGCCAGCTCACCACTCCAGGGACAGGGTAAATTTGGAAACACCATATATTTT CASSPLQGQGKFGNTIYF
TRBD2 16 TRBJ2-5 NA TRBV11-1 TGTGCCAGCAGCCCAGGACTAGCGGGGGGACAAGAGACCCAGTACTTC CASSPGLAGGQETQYF
TRBD1 13 TRBJ2-1 NA TRBV20-1 TGCAGTGCTAGTTGGACAGGGGACAATGAGCAGTTCTTC CSASWTGDNEQFF
NA 15 TRBJ1-6 NA TRBV7-2 TGTGCCAGCAGCTTAGGGGGGGACCGTAATTCACCCCTCCACTTT CASSLGGDRNSPLHF
NA 15 TRBJ1-5 NA TRBV24-1 TGTGCCACCAGGATTTTTTACAGGGTAAATCAGCCCCAGCATTTT CATRIFYRVNQPQHF
TRBD2 14 TRBJ2-7 NA TRBV11-2 TGTGCCAGCAGCTTACTAGCGGTCAGGAACGAGCAGTACTTC CASSLLAVRNEQYF
NA 15 TRBJ1-2 NA TRBV3-1/TRBV3-2 TGTGCCAGCAGCCAGGTGCCCGGCAGGGGCTATGGCTACACCTTC CASSQVPGRGYGYTF
NA 18 TRBJ1-6 NA TRBV7-8 TGTGCCAGCAGCTTAGTAGTGGGCGGGGGCCCCTCTAATTCACCCCTCCACTTT CASSLVVGGGPSNSPLHF
TRBD1 16 TRBJ1-2 NA TRBV4-2 TGTGCCAGCAGCCCGACCGGGACAGGACCTTACTATGGCTACACCTTC CASSPTGTGPYYGYTF
TRBD1 16 TRBJ1-4 NA TRBV9 TGTGCCAGCAGCCAAACAGGACAGGGAGTAGGAGAAAAACTGTTTTTT CASSQTGQGVGEKLFF
NA 13 TRBJ1-1 NA TRBV7-3 TGTGCCAGCAGCGCGACAGGGAACACTGAAGCTTTCTTT CASSATGNTEAFF
NA 14 TRBJ1-4 NA TRBV6-1 TGTGCCAGCAGTGAATCCGGGGGTTGGGAAAAACTGTTTTTT CASSESGGWEKLFF
TRBD1 15 TRBJ1-1 NA TRBV5-4 TGTGCCAGCAGCACACGGGACAGGGGCCGCCTAAGAGCTTTCTTT CASSTRDRGRLRAFF
TRBD1 15 TRBJ1-2 NA TRBV14 TGTGCCAGCAGCCAAGATCGGACAGGGACCTATGGCTACACCTTC CASSQDRTGTYGYTF
NA 13 TRBJ1-2 NA TRBV5-5 TGTGCCAGCAGCTTGCAAGAGGGTACGACCTACACCTTC CASSLQEGTTYTF
NA 13 TRBJ2-5 NA TRBV7-3 TGTGCCAGCAGCGCCGAGATCCAAGAGACCCAGTACTTC CASSAEIQETQYF
NA 13 TRBJ2-1 NA TRBV6-5 TGTGCCAGCACTCGGGACATATACAATGAGCAGTTCTTC CASTRDIYNEQFF
TRBD1 16 TRBJ1-6 NA TRBV18 TGTGCCAGCTCACCGCAACAGGGGGCGAGGAATTCACCCCTCCACTTT CASSPQQGARNSPLHF
TRBD1 17 TRBJ1-5 NA TRBV30 TGTGCCTGGTCCTTCGGGCCCGGGACAGGGGGCAATCAGCCCCAGCATTTT CAWSFGPGTGGNQPQHF
NA 14 TRBJ2-1 many TRBV6-5 TGTGCCAGCCAAGGGGATGCGTTACACAATGAGCAGTTCTTC CASQGDALHNEQFF
TRBD2 15 TRBJ2-3 NA TRBV9 TGTGCCAGCAGCGTCGGACTAGCGGGGGAGGATACGCAGTATTTT CASSVGLAGEDTQYF
NA 12 TRBJ2-2 NA TRBV29-1 TGCAGCCTACGGACATTTCTCGGGGAGCTGTTTTTT CSLRTFLGELFF
NA 14 TRBJ2-3 once TRBV5-1 TGCGCCAGCAGCTTGGAAGCCCCGACAGATACGCAGTATTTT CASSLEAPTDTQYF
TRBD2 16 TRBJ2-3 NA TRBV5-4 TGTGCCAGCAGCGGGTTGGGGGGGGTTAGCACAGATACGCAGTATTTT CASSGLGGVSTDTQYF
NA 15 TRBJ1-1 NA TRBV2 TGTGCCAGCAGTGTTGAATTGGGGGCGAACACTGAAGCTTTCTTT CASSVELGANTEAFF
NA 12 TRBJ1-2 NA TRBV6-5 TGTGCCTGTGGACATCTCTTCTATGGCTACACCTTC CACGHLFYGYTF
TRBD2 15 TRBJ2-7 NA TRBV9 TGTGCCAGCAGCGTAGTCGGACTAGCAAGCGACGAGCAGTACTTC CASSVVGLASDEQYF
NA 13 TRBJ1-2 NA TRBV4-2 TGTGCCAGCAGCCAACTAGGGGACTATGGCTACACCTTC CASSQLGDYGYTF
TRBD1 15 TRBJ1-5 once TRBV2 TGTGCCAGCAGGTTCCGGGACAGGGAGGGCCAGCCCCAGCATTTT CASRFRDREGQPQHF
TRBD2 15 TRBJ2-7 NA TRBV5-5 TGTGCCAGCAGCCCCAGCGGGGAAAGGATCTACGAGCAGTACTTC CASSPSGERIYEQYF
TRBD1 15 TRBJ1-4 NA TRBV5-1 TGCGCCAGCAGCTTGGGCGGGACAGATAATGAAAAACTGTTTTTT CASSLGGTDNEKLFF
NA 14 TRBJ2-3 NA TRBV28 TGTGCCAGCAGCAGGCCAGCCCGCACAGATACGCAGTATTTT CASSRPARTDTQYF
TRBD1 14 TRBJ1-5 NA TRBV18 TGTGCCAGCTCACCAGGGACAGGACCTCAGCCCCAGCATTTT CASSPGTGPQPQHF
TRBD1 11 TRBJ2-7 NA TRBV29-1 TGCAGCGTTCTAAGGGGGCTCGAGCAGTACTTC CSVLRGLEQYF
NA 15 TRBJ1-3 NA TRBV7-9 TGTGCCAGCAGACCAACAGGTTACTCTGGAAACACCATATATTTT CASRPTGYSGNTIYF
NA 12 TRBJ1-2 NA TRBV7-6 TGTGCCAGCGGACCAGGAGGGAAGGGCTACACCTTC CASGPGGKGYTF